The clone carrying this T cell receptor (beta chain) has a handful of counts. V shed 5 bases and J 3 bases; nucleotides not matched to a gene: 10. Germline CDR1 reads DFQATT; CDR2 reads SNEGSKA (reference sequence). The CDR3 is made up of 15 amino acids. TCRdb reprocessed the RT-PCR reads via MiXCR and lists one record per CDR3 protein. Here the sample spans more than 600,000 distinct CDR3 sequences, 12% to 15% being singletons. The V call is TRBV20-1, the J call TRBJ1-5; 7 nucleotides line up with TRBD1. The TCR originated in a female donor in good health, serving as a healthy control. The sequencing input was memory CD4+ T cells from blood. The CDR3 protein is CSAQNPGQPNQPQHF. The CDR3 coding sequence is TGCAGTGCTCAGAACCCGGGACAGCCCAATCAGCCCCAGCATTTT.